This T cell receptor (beta chain) originates from a study of blood T cells in healthy people across ages. This CDR3 is built from 13 residues. The V gene's germline CDR1 is GTSNPN and CDR2 SVGIG (reference sequence). Trimming took off 1 base at V and 5 bases at J, with 9 bases between the two ends. With a J-beta primer mix and a sample-barcoded 5' primer, a second PCR ran about 7 to 12 cycles. TCRdb processed the 5' RACE reads anew with MiXCR; each CDR3 protein has one entry. The sample records hundreds of thousands of distinct CDR3 sequences, about 30% being singletons. The TCR sequence derives from a woman older than 75 in good health. Sequencing input: blood. The chain recombines TRBV30 with TRBJ1-5; D gene ambiguous. The CDR3 reads CAWSGGNDQPQHF. The CDR3 region has the DNA TGTGCCTGGAGTGGTGGGAACGATCAGCCCCAGCATTTT.